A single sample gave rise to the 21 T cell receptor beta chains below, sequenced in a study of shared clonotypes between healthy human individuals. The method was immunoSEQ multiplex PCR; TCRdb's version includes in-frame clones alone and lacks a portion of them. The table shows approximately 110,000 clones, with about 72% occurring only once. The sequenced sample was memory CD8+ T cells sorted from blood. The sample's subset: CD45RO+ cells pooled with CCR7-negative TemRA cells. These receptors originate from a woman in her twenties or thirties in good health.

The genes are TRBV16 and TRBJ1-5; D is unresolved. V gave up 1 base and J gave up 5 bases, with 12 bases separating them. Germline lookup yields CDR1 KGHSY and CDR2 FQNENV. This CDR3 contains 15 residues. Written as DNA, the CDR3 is TGTGCCAGCAGCCAATTCGCCGGCCTATATCAGCCCCAGCATTTT. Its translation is CASSQFAGLYQPQHF.

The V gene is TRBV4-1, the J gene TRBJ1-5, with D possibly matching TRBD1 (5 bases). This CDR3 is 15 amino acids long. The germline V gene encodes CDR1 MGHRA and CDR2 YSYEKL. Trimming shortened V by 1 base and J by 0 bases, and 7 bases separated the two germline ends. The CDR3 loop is CASSQGQYSNQPQHF. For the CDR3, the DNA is TGCGCCAGCAGCCAAGGACAGTATAGCAATCAGCCCCAGCATTTT.

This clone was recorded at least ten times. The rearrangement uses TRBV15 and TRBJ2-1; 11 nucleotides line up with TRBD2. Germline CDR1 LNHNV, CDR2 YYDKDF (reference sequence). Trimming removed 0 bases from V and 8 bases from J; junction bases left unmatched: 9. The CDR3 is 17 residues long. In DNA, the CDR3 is TGTGCCACCAGCAGAGATGGGGGCCTAGCGGGAGGCGATGAGCAGTTCTTC. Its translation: CATSRDGGLAGGDEQFF.

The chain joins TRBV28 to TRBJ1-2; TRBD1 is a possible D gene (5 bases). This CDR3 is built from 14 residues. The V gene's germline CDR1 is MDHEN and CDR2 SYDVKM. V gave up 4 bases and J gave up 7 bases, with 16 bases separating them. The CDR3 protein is CASSSVLKGAGYTF. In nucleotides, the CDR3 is TGTGCCAGCAGTTCGGTCTTAAAAGGGGCTGGCTACACCTTC.

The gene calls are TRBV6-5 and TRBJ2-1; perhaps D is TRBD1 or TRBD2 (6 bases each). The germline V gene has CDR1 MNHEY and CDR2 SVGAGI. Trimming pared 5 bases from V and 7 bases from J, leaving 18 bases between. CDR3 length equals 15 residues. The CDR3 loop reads CASSADSSGANEQFF. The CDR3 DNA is TGTGCCAGCAGTGCAGACAGTTCGGGGGCAAATGAGCAGTTCTTC.

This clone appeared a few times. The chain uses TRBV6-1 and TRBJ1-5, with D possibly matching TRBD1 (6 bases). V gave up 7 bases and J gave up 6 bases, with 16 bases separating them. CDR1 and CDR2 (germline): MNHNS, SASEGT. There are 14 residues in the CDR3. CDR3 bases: TGTGCCAGCACGGGAGTGGGGGCAGTTCAGCCCCAGCATTTT. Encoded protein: CASTGVGAVQPQHF.

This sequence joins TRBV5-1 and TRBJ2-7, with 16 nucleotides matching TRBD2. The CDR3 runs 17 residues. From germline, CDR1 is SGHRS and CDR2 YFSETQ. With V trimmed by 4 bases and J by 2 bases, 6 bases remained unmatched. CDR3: CASSDGTSGRVPYEQYF. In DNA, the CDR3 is TGCGCCAGCAGCGACGGGACTAGCGGGAGGGTACCCTACGAGCAGTACTTC.

The CDR3 coding sequence is TGTGCCAGCAGCCCTGACAGGGAATCGCGGCCCCAGCATTTT. Protein product: CASSPDRESRPQHF. The chain joins TRBV11-1 to TRBJ1-5; 7 nucleotides align to TRBD1. This CDR3 contains 14 residues. V lost 5 bases, J lost 9 bases, and 10 bases stayed unmatched. The germline V gene encodes CDR1 SGHAT and CDR2 FQDESV (reference sequence).

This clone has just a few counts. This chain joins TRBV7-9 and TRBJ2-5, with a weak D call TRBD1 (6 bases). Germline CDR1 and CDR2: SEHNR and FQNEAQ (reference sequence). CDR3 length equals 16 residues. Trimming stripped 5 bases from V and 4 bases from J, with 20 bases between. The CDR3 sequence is CASSEGETAAGETQYF. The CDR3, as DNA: TGTGCCAGCAGCGAGGGGGAGACTGCGGCGGGAGAGACCCAGTACTTC. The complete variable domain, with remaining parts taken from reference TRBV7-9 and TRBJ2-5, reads DTGVSQNPRHKITKRGQNVTFRCDPISEHNRLYWYRQTLGQGPEFLTYFQNEAQLEKSRLLSDRFSAERPKGSFSTLEIQRTEQGDSAMYLCASSEGETAAGETQYFGPGTRLLVL.

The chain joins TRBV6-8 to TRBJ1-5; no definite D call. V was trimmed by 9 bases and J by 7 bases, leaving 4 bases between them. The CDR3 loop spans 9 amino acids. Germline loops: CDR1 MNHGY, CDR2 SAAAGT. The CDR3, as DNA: TGTGCCAGTGGACAGCCCCAGCATTTT. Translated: CASGQPQHF.

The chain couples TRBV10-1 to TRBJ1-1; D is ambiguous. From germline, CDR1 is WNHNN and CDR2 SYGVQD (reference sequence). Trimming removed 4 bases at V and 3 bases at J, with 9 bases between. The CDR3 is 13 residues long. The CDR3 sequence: CASSGEEDTEAFF. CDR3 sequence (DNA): TGCGCCAGCAGTGGGGAGGAGGACACTGAAGCTTTCTTT.

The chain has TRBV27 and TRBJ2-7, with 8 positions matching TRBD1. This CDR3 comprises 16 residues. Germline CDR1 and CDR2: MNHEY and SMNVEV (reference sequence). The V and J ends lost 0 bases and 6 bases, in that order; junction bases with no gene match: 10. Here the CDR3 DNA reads TGTGCCAGCAGTTTATCCTCCCAGGGGGCGAAATCCGAGCAGTACTTC. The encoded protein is CASSLSSQGAKSEQYF.

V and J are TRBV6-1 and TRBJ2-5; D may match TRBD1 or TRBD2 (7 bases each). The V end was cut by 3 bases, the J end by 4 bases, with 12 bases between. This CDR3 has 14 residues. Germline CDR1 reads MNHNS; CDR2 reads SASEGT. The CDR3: CASSDGRGGETQYF. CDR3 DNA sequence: TGTGCCAGCAGTGATGGCAGGGGGGGAGAGACCCAGTACTTC.

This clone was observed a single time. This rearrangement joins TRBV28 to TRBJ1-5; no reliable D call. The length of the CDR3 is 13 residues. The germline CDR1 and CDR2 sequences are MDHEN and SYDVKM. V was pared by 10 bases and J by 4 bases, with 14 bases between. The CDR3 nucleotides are TGTGCCACGAAAAGGGCTGTTAATCAGCCCCAGCATTTT. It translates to CATKRAVNQPQHF.

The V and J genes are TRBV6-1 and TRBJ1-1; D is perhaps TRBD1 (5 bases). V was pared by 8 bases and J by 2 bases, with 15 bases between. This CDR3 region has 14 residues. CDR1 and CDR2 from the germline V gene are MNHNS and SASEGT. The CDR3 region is CASHWGLPNTEAFF. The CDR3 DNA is TGTGCCAGCCACTGGGGGTTGCCTAACACTGAAGCTTTCTTT.

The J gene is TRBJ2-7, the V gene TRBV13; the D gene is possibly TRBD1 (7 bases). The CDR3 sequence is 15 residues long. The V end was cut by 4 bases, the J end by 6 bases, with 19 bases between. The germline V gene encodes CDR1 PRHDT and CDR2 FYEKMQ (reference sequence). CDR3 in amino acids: CASSYLPGGSGEQYF. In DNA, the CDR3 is TGTGCCAGCAGCTACCTTCCAGGGGGGTCGGGCGAGCAGTACTTC.

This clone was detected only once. The CDR3, as DNA: TGTGCCAGCAGTTTATGGGAGGGACTCGGGGTAGCGGGATACTACGAGCAGTACTTC. Translating gives CASSLWEGLGVAGYYEQYF. This chain connects TRBV28 to TRBJ2-7; 8 bases agree with TRBD2. Trimming removed 0 bases from V and 3 bases from J; junction bases left unmatched: 16. The CDR3 is 19 residues long. CDR1 and CDR2 (germline): MDHEN, SYDVKM.

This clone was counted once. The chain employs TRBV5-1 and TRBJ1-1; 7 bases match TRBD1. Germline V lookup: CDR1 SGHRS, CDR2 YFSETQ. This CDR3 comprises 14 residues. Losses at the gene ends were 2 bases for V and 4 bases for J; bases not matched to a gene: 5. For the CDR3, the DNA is TGCGCCAGCAGCTTAGAAGCAGGGGGCACTGAAGCTTTCTTT. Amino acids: CASSLEAGGTEAFF.

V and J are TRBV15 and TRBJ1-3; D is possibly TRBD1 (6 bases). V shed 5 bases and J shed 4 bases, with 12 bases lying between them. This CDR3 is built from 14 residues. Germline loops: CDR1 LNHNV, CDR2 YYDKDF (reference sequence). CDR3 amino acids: CATSVTGLGNTIYF. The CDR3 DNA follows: TGTGCCACCAGCGTAACAGGGCTGGGAAACACCATATATTTT. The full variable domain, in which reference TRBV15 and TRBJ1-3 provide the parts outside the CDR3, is DAMVIQNPRYQVTQFGKPVTLSCSQTLNHNVMYWYQQKSSQAPKLLFHYYDKDFNNEADTPDNFQSRRPNTSFCFLDIRSPGLGDTAMYLCATSVTGLGNTIYFGEGSWLTVV.

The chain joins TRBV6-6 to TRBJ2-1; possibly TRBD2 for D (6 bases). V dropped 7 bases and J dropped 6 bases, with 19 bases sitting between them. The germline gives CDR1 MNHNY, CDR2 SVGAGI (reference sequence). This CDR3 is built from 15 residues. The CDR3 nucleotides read TGTGCCAGCAACAAACTAGCATCTGCCCTCAATGAGCAGTTCTTC. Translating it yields CASNKLASALNEQFF.

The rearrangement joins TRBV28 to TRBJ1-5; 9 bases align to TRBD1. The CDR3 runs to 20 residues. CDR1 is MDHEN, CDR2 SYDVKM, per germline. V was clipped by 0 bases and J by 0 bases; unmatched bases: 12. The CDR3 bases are TGTGCCAGCAGTTTATGGTTCCACACAGGGGGCGCCTTTAGCAATCAGCCCCAGCATTTT. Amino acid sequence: CASSLWFHTGGAFSNQPQHF.